What follows are 8 T cell receptor beta chains derived from one specimen sequenced in a study of T cells in localized non-small cell lung cancer. TCRdb's table, derived via immunoSEQ multiplex PCR, lists solely in-frame clones and lacks some. The sample includes 1,900 or so clones, about a fifth of them seen just once. The specimen was lung tumor tissue, collected before any cancer treatment. The receptors shown here come from a male donor at least 60 years old with stage I lung adenocarcinoma.

The V gene is TRBV28, the J gene TRBJ2-7; 7 bases agree with TRBD2. Trimming cost V 6 bases and J 2 bases; bases outside gene matches: 4. Germline CDR1 and CDR2: MDHEN and SYDVKM. The CDR3 spans 13 residues. The CDR3: CASRPGLTYEQYF. The CDR3, as DNA: TGTGCCAGCAGACCGGGACTAACCTACGAGCAGTACTTC. Based on the CDR3 plus reference TRBV28 and TRBJ2-7, the full variable domain is DVKVTQSSRYLVKRTGEKVFLECVQDMDHENMFWYRQDPGLGLRLIYFSYDVKMKEKGDIPEGYSVSREKKERFSLILESASTNQTSMYLCASRPGLTYEQYFGPGTRLTVT.

This chain's CDR3 is CASSFLRDGLGYTF. The CDR3 DNA reads as TGTGCCAGCAGCTTCCTCAGGGACGGGTTAGGCTACACCTTC. The chain joins TRBV11-3 to TRBJ1-2; TRBD1 might be the D (5 bases). The V gene lost 3 bases and the J gene lost 8 bases, with 16 bases spanning the gap. Germline lookup yields CDR1 SGHNT and CDR2 YENEEA. This CDR3 is built from 14 residues. The full variable domain, its missing parts supplied by reference TRBV11-3 and TRBJ1-2, is EAGVVQSPRYKIIEKKQPVAFWCNPISGHNTLYWYLQNLGQGPELLIRYENEEAVDDSQLPKDRFSAERLKGVDSTLKIQPAELGDSAVYLCASSFLRDGLGYTFGSGTRLTVV.

The rearrangement links TRBV2 to TRBJ1-1; D ambiguous. Trimming removed 4 bases from V and 4 bases from J, with 13 bases in between. CDR1 is SNHLY and CDR2 is FYNNEI in the germline V gene. The length of the CDR3 is 14 residues. This chain's CDR3 is CASSVVVFGTEAFF. CDR3 sequence (DNA): TGTGCCAGCAGTGTGGTCGTATTTGGCACTGAAGCTTTCTTT.

The rearrangement joins TRBV9 to TRBJ2-2, with unresolved D. Germline V gives CDR1 SGDLS, CDR2 YYNGEE. Trimming removed 5 bases at V and 0 bases at J, with 14 bases between. CDR3 size: 16 residues. CDR3 nucleotide sequence: TGTGCCAGCAGTTTATTCGGCAGGACGAACACCGGGGAGCTGTTTTTT. Translation: CASSLFGRTNTGELFF.

This clone was recorded a few times. The rearrangement links TRBV6-8 to TRBJ1-2; D may be TRBD1 (5 bases). The CDR3 runs 15 residues. Trimming took off 5 bases at V and 4 bases at J, with 17 bases between the two ends. Germline values: CDR1 MNHGY, CDR2 SAAAGT. CDR3 in amino acids: CASSPRPTQGYGYTF. Written as DNA, the CDR3 is TGTGCCAGCAGTCCCCGACCAACTCAGGGCTATGGCTACACCTTC.

This clone is judged medium-sized (0.01 to 0.1%). The rearrangement links TRBV11-3 to TRBJ2-2; D is undetermined. V dropped 5 bases and J dropped 1 base, with 11 bases sitting between them. This CDR3 contains 15 residues. Germline values: CDR1 SGHNT, CDR2 YENEEA. The CDR3 sequence: CASSQVIGNTGELFF. In DNA, the CDR3 is TGTGCCAGCAGCCAAGTGATAGGGAACACCGGGGAGCTGTTTTTT.

The J gene is TRBJ2-1, the V gene TRBV11-3; possibly TRBD1 for D (5 bases). This CDR3 has 16 residues. Trimming removed 3 bases from V and 6 bases from J, with 18 bases in between. Germline CDR1 and CDR2: SGHNT and YENEEA. The CDR3 region has the DNA TGTGCCAGCAGCTTTTCTCCCGGTAAGGGGCTCAATGAGCAGTTCTTC. It codes for CASSFSPGKGLNEQFF.

The V call is TRBV6-8, the J call TRBJ2-2, with D uncertain. The CDR3 is 13 amino acids. V shed 8 bases and J shed 0 bases, with 7 bases lying between them. Germline lookup yields CDR1 MNHGY and CDR2 SAAAGT. Here the CDR3 reads CASYRSNTGELFF. CDR3 bases: TGTGCCAGCTATAGGTCGAACACCGGGGAGCTGTTTTTT.